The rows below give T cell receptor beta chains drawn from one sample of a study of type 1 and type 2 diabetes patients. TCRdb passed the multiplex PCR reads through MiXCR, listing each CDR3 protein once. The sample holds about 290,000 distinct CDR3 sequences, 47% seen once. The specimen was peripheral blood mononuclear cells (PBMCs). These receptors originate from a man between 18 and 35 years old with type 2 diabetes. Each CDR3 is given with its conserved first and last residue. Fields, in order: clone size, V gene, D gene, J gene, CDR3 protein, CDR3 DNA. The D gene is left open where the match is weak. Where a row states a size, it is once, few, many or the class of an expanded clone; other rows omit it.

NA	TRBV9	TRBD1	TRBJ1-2	CASRGQGGNGYTF	TGTGCCAGCAGGGGACAGGGTGGAAACGGCTACACCTTC
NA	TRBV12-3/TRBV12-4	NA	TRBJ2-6	CASSFYIGVSGANVLTF	TGTGCCAGCAGTTTTTATATTGGCGTCTCTGGGGCCAACGTCCTGACTTTC
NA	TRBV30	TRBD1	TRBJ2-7	CACEGWDRGPEQYF	TGTGCCTGCGAGGGGTGGGACAGGGGGCCCGAGCAGTACTTC
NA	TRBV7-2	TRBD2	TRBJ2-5	CASSSGEAQETQYF	TGTGCCAGCAGCAGCGGGGAGGCCCAAGAGACCCAGTACTTC
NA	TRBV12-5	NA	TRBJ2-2	CASGLVVGNTGELFF	TGTGCTAGTGGTTTGGTAGTCGGGAACACCGGGGAGCTGTTTTTT
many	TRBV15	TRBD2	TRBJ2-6	CATSRRREGVAGANVLTF	TGTGCCACCAGCAGACGGAGGGAGGGTGTGGCTGGGGCCAACGTCCTGACTTTC
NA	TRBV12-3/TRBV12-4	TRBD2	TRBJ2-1	CASKGRVAGGKAQFF	TGTGCCAGTAAAGGGCGAGTAGCGGGAGGTAAGGCGCAGTTCTTC
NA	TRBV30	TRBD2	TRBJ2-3	CAWSHSGGASSTDTQYF	TGTGCCTGGAGTCATAGCGGGGGGGCTTCTAGCACAGATACGCAGTATTTT
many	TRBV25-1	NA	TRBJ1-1	CASSTIGPEAFF	TGTGCCAGCAGTACCATAGGTCCTGAAGCTTTCTTT
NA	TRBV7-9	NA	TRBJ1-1	CASSHQDPEAFF	TGTGCCAGCAGCCATCAGGATCCTGAAGCTTTCTTT
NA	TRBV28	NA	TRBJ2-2	CASRPPDSFANTGELFF	TGTGCCAGCAGACCTCCCGACAGTTTCGCGAACACCGGGGAGCTGTTTTTT
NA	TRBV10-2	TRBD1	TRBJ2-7	CASSEGGTGFGEQYF	TGCGCCAGCAGTGAGGGGGGGACAGGGTTCGGCGAGCAGTACTTC
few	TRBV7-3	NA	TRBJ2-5	CASSLQPKETQYF	TGTGCCAGCAGCTTACAGCCGAAAGAGACCCAGTACTTC
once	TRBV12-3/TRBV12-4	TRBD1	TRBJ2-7	CASSYAGTGIKYF	TGTGCCAGCAGCTATGCCGGGACAGGGATTAAGTACTTC
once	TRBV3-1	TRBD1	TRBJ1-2	CASSAPGTGDNYGYTF	TGTGCCAGCAGCGCTCCCGGGACAGGGGACAACTATGGCTACACCTTC
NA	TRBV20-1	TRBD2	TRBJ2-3	CSATPLADQTRDTQYF	TGCAGTGCTACTCCACTAGCGGATCAAACGCGGGATACGCAGTATTTT
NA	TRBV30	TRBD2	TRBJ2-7	CAWTTQAGEFYEQYF	TGTGCCTGGACTACACAAGCGGGGGAGTTTTACGAGCAGTACTTC
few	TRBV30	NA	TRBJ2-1	CAWSTAGTYNEQFF	TGTGCCTGGAGTACCGCCGGGACTTACAATGAGCAGTTCTTC
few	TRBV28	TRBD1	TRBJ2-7	CASSFNRDSYEQYF	TGTGCCAGCAGTTTCAACCGGGACAGCTACGAGCAGTACTTC
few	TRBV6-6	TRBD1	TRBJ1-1	CASSPTSGTGGEAFF	TGTGCCAGCAGCCCAACCTCCGGGACAGGGGGAGAAGCTTTCTTT
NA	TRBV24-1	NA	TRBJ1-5	CATSDSTVGNQPQHF	TGTGCCACCAGTGATTCGACAGTAGGCAATCAGCCCCAGCATTTT
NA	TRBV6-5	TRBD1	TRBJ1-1	CASSYSDRDNTEAFF	TGTGCCAGCAGTTACTCGGACAGGGACAACACTGAAGCTTTCTTT
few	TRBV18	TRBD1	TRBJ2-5	CASSGGRTGAKETQYF	TGTGCCAGCTCCGGGGGAAGGACAGGGGCAAAAGAGACCCAGTACTTC
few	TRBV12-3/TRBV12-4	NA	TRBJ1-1	CASRIYSEAFF	TGTGCCAGCAGGATCTACAGTGAAGCTTTCTTT
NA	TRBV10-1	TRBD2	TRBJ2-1	CASSSSVRERTDEQFF	TGCGCCAGCAGCTCAAGTGTGCGGGAGAGGACTGATGAGCAGTTCTTC
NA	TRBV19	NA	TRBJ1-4	CASQSGGTAEKLFF	TGTGCCAGTCAGTCGGGCGGGACTGCGGAAAAACTGTTTTTT
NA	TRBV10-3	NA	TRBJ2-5	CAIRTQGQETQYF	TGTGCCATCAGAACGCAGGGTCAGGAGACCCAGTACTTC
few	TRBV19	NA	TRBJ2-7	CASSLTGLSAEQYF	TGTGCCAGTAGCCTCACAGGGTTGTCCGCCGAGCAGTACTTC